The sequence of this T cell receptor beta chain was determined in a study of shared clonotypes between healthy human individuals. In the study overall: The cohort had a couple of women and three men, ages 18 to 49.

Sorted-subset replicate PCR reactions were performed with around 200 ng DNA, corresponding to 30,000 to 35,000 T cell genomes. Using immunoSEQ multiplex PCR, the repertoire was profiled, and TCRdb retains in-frame clones only, with some absent. The repertoire holds millions of clones, with roughly 91% as singletons. This clone occurred once. Terminally differentiated effector memory CD45RA+ cells were excluded by CCR7 positive selection of CD45RO-negative cells. The V gene lost 6 bases and the J gene lost 8 bases, with 8 bases spanning the gap. Germline assignment: CDR1 SQVTM and CDR2 ANQGSEA. CDR3 length: 10 residues.

The chain has TRBV29-1 and TRBJ2-1; D not certain. The clonotype was recovered from a man between 18 and 29 years old in good health. Some clones in this sample may be carry-over from other donors' samples. Material: naive CD8+ T cells from PBMCs. CDR3 protein: CSVERYEQFF. The CDR3 DNA follows: TGCAGCGTGGAAAGATATGAGCAGTTCTTC.